Below, one T cell receptor (beta chain) is given with its context. Its antigen is not identified. The source of the sample is a study of T cells expressing NK-cell markers. Using the 5' RACE reads, TCRdb records one entry per CDR3 protein without DNA. The sample data list 400,000 to 550,000 distinct CDR3 sequences. Whole-study results and caveats: It is unclear if expanded NKG2C-expressing clones target HCMV antigens.

The CDR3 has 15 residues. Per the germline V gene, CDR1 is SEHNR and CDR2 is FQNEAQ (reference sequence). Material: blood T cells: a sorted CD56 or NKG2C T cell subset, CD4+ or CD8+ T cells, or bulk PBMC T cells (not recorded which). The chain joins TRBV7-9 to TRBJ2-1; TCRdb's D call of TRBD2 is untestable without DNA. This sequence was found in a woman between 18 and 70 years old in good health. The CDR3 loop is CASSLLAGVSNEQFF. The whole variable domain, remainder taken from reference TRBV7-9 and TRBJ2-1, is DTGVSQNPRHKITKRGQNVTFRCDPISEHNRLYWYRQTLGQGPEFLTYFQNEAQLEKSRLLSDRFSAERPKGSFSTLEIQRTEQGDSAMYLCASSLLAGVSNEQFFGPGTRLTVL.